This entry lists 18 T cell receptor beta chains sequenced from one sample in a study of T-cell memory formation after mild COVID-19. TCRdb re-derived calls from the 5' RACE reads in MiXCR, one entry per CDR3 protein. Here the sample spans hundreds of thousands of distinct CDR3 sequences, roughly an eighth being singletons. Sample: PBMCs or a T cell subset sorted from them (not recorded which). The origin of the receptors is a man aged 18 to 30 who had mild COVID-19 (a few samples of this study predate the infection). Cell type and time point are not known.

This clonotype turned up a few times. The genes are TRBV7-4 and TRBJ2-7, with D perhaps TRBD1 (5 bases). V lost 5 bases to trimming and J lost 5 bases, with 19 bases between them. Per germline, CDR1 SGHVT and CDR2 SQSDAQ. The CDR3 totals 15 residues. The CDR3 here is CASSAQAREPDEQYV. The CDR3 DNA reads as TGTGCCAGCAGCGCCCAGGCCAGGGAACCCGACGAGCAGTACGTC.

The V call is TRBV3-1, the J call TRBJ2-1; 11 bases are shared with TRBD1. The CDR3 is made up of 15 amino acids. V lost 3 bases to trimming and J lost 8 bases; unmatched junction nucleotides: 6. Germline V gives CDR1 LGHDT, CDR2 YNNKEL (reference sequence). The CDR3 here is CASSHTGTGGDEQFF. CDR3 nucleotides: TGTGCCAGCAGCCATACCGGGACAGGGGGTGATGAGCAGTTCTTC.

A few counts support this clonotype. This chain joins TRBV10-1 and TRBJ1-1; the match to TRBD1 covers 8 bases. J was trimmed by 6 bases and V by 6 bases; bases with no gene match: 12. CDR1 is WNHNN, CDR2 SYGVQD, per germline (reference sequence). There are 15 residues in the CDR3. The CDR3 DNA sequence: TGCGCCAGCAGGGAAGGAGGACAGGGAGGTCCTGAAGCTTTCTTT. It codes for CASREGGQGGPEAFF.

In its sample, this clonotype was seen a few times. The rearrangement uses TRBV20-1 and TRBJ2-1, with 9 bases matching TRBD1. Germline-derived CDR1 and CDR2 are DFQATT and SNEGSKA (reference sequence). CDR3 size: 14 residues. J gave up 10 bases and V 6 bases, and 13 bases lay outside the gene matches. This chain's CDR3 is CSASPGQGQLEQFF. CDR3 nucleotide sequence: TGCAGTGCCTCTCCGGGACAGGGACAATTAGAGCAGTTCTTC.

The gene calls are TRBV11-2 and TRBJ2-7, with D maybe TRBD2 (5 bases). V lost 3 bases to trimming and J lost 2 bases, with 11 bases between them. The CDR3 is 14 amino acids. Germline loops: CDR1 SGHAT, CDR2 FQNNGV. The CDR3 DNA reads as TGTGCCAGCAGCTTGTGGACCGGGACCTACGAGCAGTACTTC. Amino acids: CASSLWTGTYEQYF.

V gene TRBV7-9 combines with J gene TRBJ2-3; no reliable D call. The germline V gene encodes CDR1 SEHNR and CDR2 FQNEAQ (reference sequence). The CDR3 extends over 16 amino acids. Trimming removed 7 bases at V and 5 bases at J, with 22 bases between. The CDR3 sequence: CASTMAGSWVGDTQYF. Written as DNA, the CDR3 is TGTGCCAGCACCATGGCCGGCTCTTGGGTAGGAGATACGCAGTATTTT.

This clonotype was recorded many times. The V call is TRBV7-2, the J call TRBJ2-6; D not certain. The CDR3 length is 16 residues. Germline loops: CDR1 SGHTA, CDR2 FQGNSA. V dropped 7 bases and J dropped 0 bases, with 13 bases sitting between them. The CDR3 DNA reads as TGTGCCAGCACCCCGCAGTCGGCCTCTGGGGCCAACGTCCTGACTTTC. This gives the protein CASTPQSASGANVLTF.

This clonotype was seen a handful of times. The chain carries TRBV7-2 and TRBJ1-3, with D possibly matching TRBD1 (5 bases). The CDR3 covers 15 residues. Trimming shortened V by 3 bases and J by 3 bases, and 12 bases separated the two germline ends. Germline V gene data show CDR1 as SGHTA and CDR2 as FQGNSA. The CDR3, as DNA: TGTGCCAGCAGCTTTAGGCAGGGTGGTGGAAACACCATATATTTT. Translation gives CASSFRQGGGNTIYF.

In its sample, this clonotype was seen a few times. The chain is built from TRBV7-2 and TRBJ2-3, with a possible D match to TRBD2 (5 bases). The ends were cut back, 8 bases at V and 2 bases at J, with 17 bases in the middle. Germline CDR1 SGHTA, CDR2 FQGNSA. The CDR3 consists of 15 residues. Here the CDR3 reads CASLGKLPYTDTQYF. For the CDR3, the DNA is TGTGCCAGCCTCGGGAAGCTACCTTACACAGATACGCAGTATTTT.

This clonotype was observed a few times. V gene TRBV3-1 combines with J gene TRBJ2-1, with 7 bases that match TRBD1. Germline V gene lookup returns CDR1 LGHDT and CDR2 YNNKEL (reference sequence). Trimming removed 3 bases from V and 4 bases from J; junction bases left unmatched: 3. The CDR3 consists of 14 residues. The CDR3 loop reads CASSHWDRYNEQFF. The CDR3 DNA reads as TGTGCCAGCAGCCATTGGGACAGATACAATGAGCAGTTCTTC.

This clonotype was counted many times. The gene calls are TRBV12-3 or TRBV12-4 and TRBJ1-1, with D perhaps matching TRBD1 (6 bases). The CDR3 contains 14 residues. The V and J ends lost 2 bases and 5 bases respectively, with 12 bases between them. The chain's CDR3 is CASSLYQGQTEAFF. The CDR3 DNA follows: TGTGCCAGCAGTTTATATCAGGGGCAGACTGAAGCTTTCTTT.

The CDR3 spells CSVPSGLAGRNEQFF. The CDR3 nucleotides are TGCAGTGTACCCTCAGGACTAGCGGGGAGAAATGAGCAGTTCTTC. The chain carries TRBV20-1 and TRBJ2-1; TRBD2 agrees at 12 bases. The CDR3 contains 15 residues. After removal of 7 bases from V and 7 bases from J, the junction contained 11 bases not matched to a gene. Looked up from germline, CDR1 is DFQATT and CDR2 is SNEGSKA (reference sequence).

V gene TRBV4-3 combines with J gene TRBJ1-2; TRBD1 might be the D (5 bases). V gave up 2 bases and J gave up 4 bases, with 14 bases separating them. The CDR3 is made up of 15 amino acids. Per the germline V gene, CDR1 is LGHNA and CDR2 is YSLEER. CDR3 coding DNA: TGCGCCAGCAGCCAAAGCAGGGCGAATTTCTATGGCTACACCTTC. Residues: CASSQSRANFYGYTF.

This clonotype was picked up a small number of times. The gene calls are TRBV4-1 and TRBJ2-7; TRBD1 matches 10 bases. The germline gives CDR1 MGHRA, CDR2 YSYEKL. The CDR3 runs 15 residues. J was trimmed by 3 bases and V by 2 bases; bases with no gene match: 4. The CDR3 loop is CASSQIGTGDYEQYF. Here the CDR3 DNA reads TGCGCCAGCAGCCAAATAGGGACAGGGGACTACGAGCAGTACTTC.

This clonotype was recorded at least ten times. V is TRBV7-2 and J is TRBJ2-6, with TRBD1 matching over 8 bases. In germline, CDR1 is SGHTA, CDR2 FQGNSA. The CDR3 sequence is 16 residues long. Trimming cost V 5 bases and J 2 bases; bases outside gene matches: 5. CDR3 sequence: CASSTRTGPGANVLTF. The CDR3 region has the DNA TGTGCCAGCAGCACCCGGACAGGGCCTGGGGCCAACGTCCTGACTTTC.

Only a few counts were recorded for this clonotype. Written as DNA, the CDR3 is TGTGCCAGCAGCTTAGCGGTCGAAGGGACTGAAGCTTTCTTT. Translation gives CASSLAVEGTEAFF. This chain connects TRBV7-2 to TRBJ1-1; no firm D call. CDR1 and CDR2 from the germline V gene are SGHTA and FQGNSA. Trimming removed 0 bases at V and 5 bases at J, with 10 bases between. The length of the CDR3 is 14 residues.

The chain has TRBV7-2 and TRBJ1-4, with 7 bases matching TRBD1. This CDR3 has 14 residues. Trimming removed 5 bases from V and 7 bases from J; junction bases left unmatched: 7. The V gene's germline CDR1 is SGHTA and CDR2 FQGNSA. The CDR3 loop is CASSRDSLAEKLFF. The CDR3 coding sequence is TGTGCCAGCAGCCGGGACAGCCTCGCTGAAAAACTGTTTTTT.

This clonotype was picked up many times. The CDR3 is CASSLNPFNEQFF. The CDR3 coding sequence is TGTGCCAGCAGCTTAAACCCATTCAATGAGCAGTTCTTC. The chain uses TRBV11-2 and TRBJ2-1; D remains unclear. Germline CDR1 is SGHAT and CDR2 is FQNNGV. The CDR3 runs 13 residues. V lost 2 bases and J 6 bases, leaving 8 bases between the germline ends.